This T cell receptor beta chain was obtained from a study of blood T cell repertoires in COVID-19. Across the study: Acute and convalescent COVID-19 samples came from the United States, Italy and Spain.

Methods used by the authors: Reference gene primer amplification yielded estimated nucleated cell counts. The protocol was immunoSEQ multiplex PCR, while the TCRdb copy is restricted to in-frame clones and leaves out a portion. For V, J and clone size, that table is used; D and trimming come from the DNA. The table shows around 73,000 clones, with roughly four fifths occurring only once. This TCR was sampled from a human donor in a cohort sampled during active COVID-19. What was sequenced was peripheral blood.

CDR3 sequence reads: CASSLGTSGGAGNEQFF. The CDR3 DNA reads as TGTGCCAGCAGTCTAGGGACTAGCGGGGGGGCAGGCAATGAGCAGTTCTTC. This rearrangement joins TRBV27 to TRBJ2-1, with 16 bases that match TRBD2. From germline, CDR1 is MNHEY and CDR2 SMNVEV (reference sequence). The CDR3 is 17 amino acids. Trimming removed 5 bases from V and 6 bases from J; junction bases left unmatched: 7.